This TCR beta chain derives from a study of blood T cell repertoires in COVID-19. Study background: T cells, B-cell-depleted T cells, or PBMCs supplied cDNA or gDNA.

In the source study's methods: Researchers report that nucleated cell counts were estimated from reference gene primer amplification. Only in-frame clones appear in the TCRdb table, and some are missing; sequencing was by immunoSEQ multiplex PCR. Clone size and the V and J calls come from that table; the DNA yielded D and trimming. The repertoire holds about 58,000 clones, with 75% to 90% as singletons. This clone has just one count. Trimming removed 2 bases from V and 4 bases from J; junction bases left unmatched: 14. Germline-derived CDR1 and CDR2 are MGHRA and YSYEKL. The CDR3 length is 18 residues.

Input material: peripheral blood. The TCR comes from a woman in her sixties with active COVID-19. This rearrangement joins TRBV4-1 to TRBJ1-5; 7 bases line up with TRBD1. The CDR3 sequence: CASSQTWGPTGRNQPQHF. The CDR3 nucleotides read TGCGCCAGCAGCCAAACGTGGGGGCCGACAGGGCGGAATCAGCCCCAGCATTTT.